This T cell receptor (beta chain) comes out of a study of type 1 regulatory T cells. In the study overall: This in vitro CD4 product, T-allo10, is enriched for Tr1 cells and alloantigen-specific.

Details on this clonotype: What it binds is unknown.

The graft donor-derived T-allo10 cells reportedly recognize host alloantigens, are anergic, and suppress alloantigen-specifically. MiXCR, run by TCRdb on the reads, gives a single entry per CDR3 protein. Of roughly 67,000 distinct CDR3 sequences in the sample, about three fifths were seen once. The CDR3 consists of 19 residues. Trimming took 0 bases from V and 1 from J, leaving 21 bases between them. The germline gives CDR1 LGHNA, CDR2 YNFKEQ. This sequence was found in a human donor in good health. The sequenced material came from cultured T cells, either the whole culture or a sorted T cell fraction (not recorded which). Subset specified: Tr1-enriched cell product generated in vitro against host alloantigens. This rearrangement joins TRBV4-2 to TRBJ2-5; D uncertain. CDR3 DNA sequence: TGTGCCAGCAGCCAAGATCCTCGTATCGGTGTTTTGAGCCAAGAGACCCAGTACTTC. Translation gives CASSQDPRIGVLSQETQYF.